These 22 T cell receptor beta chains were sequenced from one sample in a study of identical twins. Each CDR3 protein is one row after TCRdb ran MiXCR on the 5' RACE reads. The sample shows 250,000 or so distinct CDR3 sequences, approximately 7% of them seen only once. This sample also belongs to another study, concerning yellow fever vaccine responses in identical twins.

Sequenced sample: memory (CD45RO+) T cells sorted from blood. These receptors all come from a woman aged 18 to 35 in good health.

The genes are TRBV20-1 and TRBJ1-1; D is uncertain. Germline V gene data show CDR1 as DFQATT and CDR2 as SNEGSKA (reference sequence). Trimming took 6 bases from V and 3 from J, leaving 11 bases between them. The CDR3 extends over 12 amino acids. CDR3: CSAVDWDTEAFF. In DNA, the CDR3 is TGCAGTGCCGTGGACTGGGACACTGAAGCTTTCTTT.

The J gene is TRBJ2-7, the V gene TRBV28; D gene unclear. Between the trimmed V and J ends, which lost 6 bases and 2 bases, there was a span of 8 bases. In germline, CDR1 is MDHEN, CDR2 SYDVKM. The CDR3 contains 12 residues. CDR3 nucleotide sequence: TGTGCCAGCAGCTCCCGTACCTACGAGCAGTACGTC. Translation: CASSSRTYEQYV.

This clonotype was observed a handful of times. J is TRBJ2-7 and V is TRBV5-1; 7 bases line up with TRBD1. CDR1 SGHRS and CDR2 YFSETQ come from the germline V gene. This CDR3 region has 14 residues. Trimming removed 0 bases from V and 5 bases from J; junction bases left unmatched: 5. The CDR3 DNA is TGCGCCAGCAGCTTGGAGAGACAGGGCAACGAGCAGTACTTC. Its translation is CASSLERQGNEQYF.

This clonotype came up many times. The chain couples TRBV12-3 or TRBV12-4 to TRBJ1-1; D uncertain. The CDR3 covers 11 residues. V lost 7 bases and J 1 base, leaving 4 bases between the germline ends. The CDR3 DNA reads TGTGCCAGCATTAAGAACACTGAAGCTTTCTTT. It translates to CASIKNTEAFF.

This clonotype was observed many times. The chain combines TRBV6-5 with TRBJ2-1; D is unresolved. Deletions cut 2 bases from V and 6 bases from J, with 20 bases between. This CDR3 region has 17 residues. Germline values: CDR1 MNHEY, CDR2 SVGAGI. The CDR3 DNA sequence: TGTGCCAGCAGTTACGCCCGCGATTCGGGTCTGATCAATGAGCAGTTCTTC. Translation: CASSYARDSGLINEQFF.

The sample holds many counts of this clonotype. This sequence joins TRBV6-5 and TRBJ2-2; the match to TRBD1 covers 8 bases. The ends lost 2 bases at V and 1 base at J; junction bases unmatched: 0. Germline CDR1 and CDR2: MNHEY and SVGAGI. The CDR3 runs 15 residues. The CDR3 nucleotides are TGTGCCAGCAGTTACGGGACAGGGAACACCGGGGAGCTGTTTTTT. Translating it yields CASSYGTGNTGELFF.

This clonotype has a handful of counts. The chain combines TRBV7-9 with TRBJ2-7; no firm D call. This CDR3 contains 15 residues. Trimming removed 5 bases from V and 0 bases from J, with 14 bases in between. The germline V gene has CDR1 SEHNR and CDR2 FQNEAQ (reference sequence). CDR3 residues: CASSQISASSYEQYF. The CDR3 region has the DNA TGTGCCAGCAGCCAAATATCGGCCAGCTCCTACGAGCAGTACTTC.

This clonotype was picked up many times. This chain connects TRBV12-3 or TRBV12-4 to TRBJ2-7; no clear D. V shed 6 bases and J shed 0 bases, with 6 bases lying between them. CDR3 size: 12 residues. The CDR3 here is CASRSSSYEQYF. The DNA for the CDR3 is TGTGCCAGCAGGAGTAGCTCCTACGAGCAGTACTTC.

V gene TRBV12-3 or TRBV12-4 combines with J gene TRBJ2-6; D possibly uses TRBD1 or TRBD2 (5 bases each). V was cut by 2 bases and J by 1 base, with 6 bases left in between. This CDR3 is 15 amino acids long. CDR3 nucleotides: TGTGCCAGCAGTTTATGGGGGTCTGGGGCCAACGTCCTGACTTTC. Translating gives CASSLWGSGANVLTF.

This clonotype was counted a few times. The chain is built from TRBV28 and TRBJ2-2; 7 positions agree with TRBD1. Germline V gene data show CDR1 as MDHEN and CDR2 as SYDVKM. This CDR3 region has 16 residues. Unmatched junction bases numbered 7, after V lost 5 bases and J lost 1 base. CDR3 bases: TGTGCCAGCAGTCTGACAGGGCTTGTGAACACCGGGGAGCTGTTTTTT. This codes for CASSLTGLVNTGELFF. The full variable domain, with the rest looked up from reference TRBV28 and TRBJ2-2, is DVKVTQSSRYLVKRTGEKVFLECVQDMDHENMFWYRQDPGLGLRLIYFSYDVKMKEKGDIPEGYSVSREKKERFSLILESASTNQTSMYLCASSLTGLVNTGELFFGEGSRLTVL.

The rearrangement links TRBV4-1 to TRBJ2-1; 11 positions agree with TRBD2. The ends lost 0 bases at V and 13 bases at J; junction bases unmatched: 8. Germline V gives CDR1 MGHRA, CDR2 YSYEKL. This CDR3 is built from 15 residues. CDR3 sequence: CASSQEEVAGGPQFF. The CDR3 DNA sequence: TGCGCCAGCAGCCAAGAAGAGGTAGCGGGAGGGCCTCAGTTCTTC.

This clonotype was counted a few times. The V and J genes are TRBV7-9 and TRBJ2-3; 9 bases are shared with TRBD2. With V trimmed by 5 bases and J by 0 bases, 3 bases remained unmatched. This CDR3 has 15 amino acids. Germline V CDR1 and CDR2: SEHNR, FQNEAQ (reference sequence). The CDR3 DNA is TGTGCCAGCAGCCGAAGCGGGGGGAGCACAGATACGCAGTATTTT. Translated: CASSRSGGSTDTQYF.

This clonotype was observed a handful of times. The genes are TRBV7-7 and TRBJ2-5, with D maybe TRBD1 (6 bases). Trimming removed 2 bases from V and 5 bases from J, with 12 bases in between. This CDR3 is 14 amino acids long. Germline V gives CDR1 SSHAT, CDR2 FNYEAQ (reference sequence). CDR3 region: CASSLTGLGETQYF. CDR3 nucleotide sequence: TGTGCCAGCAGCTTAACAGGGTTAGGCGAGACCCAGTACTTC. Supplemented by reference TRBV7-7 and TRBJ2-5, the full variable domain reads GAGVSQSPRYKVTKRGQDVTLRCDPISSHATLYWYQQALGQGPEFLTYFNYEAQPDKSGLPSDRFSAERPEGSISTLTIQRTEQRDSAMYRCASSLTGLGETQYFGPGTRLLVL.

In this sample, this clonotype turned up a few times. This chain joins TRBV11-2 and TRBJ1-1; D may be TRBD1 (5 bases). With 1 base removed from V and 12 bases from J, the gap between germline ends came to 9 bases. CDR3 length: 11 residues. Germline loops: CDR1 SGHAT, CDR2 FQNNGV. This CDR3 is CASSLGGVPFF. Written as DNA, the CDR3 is TGTGCCAGCAGCTTAGGAGGGGTCCCTTTCTTT.

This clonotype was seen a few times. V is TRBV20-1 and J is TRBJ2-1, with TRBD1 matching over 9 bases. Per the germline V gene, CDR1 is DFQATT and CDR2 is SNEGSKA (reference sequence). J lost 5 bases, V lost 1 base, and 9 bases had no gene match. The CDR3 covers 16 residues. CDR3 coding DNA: TGCAGTGCTAGAGGTTTCCCGGGACAGGGCGACAATGAGCAGTTCTTC. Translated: CSARGFPGQGDNEQFF.

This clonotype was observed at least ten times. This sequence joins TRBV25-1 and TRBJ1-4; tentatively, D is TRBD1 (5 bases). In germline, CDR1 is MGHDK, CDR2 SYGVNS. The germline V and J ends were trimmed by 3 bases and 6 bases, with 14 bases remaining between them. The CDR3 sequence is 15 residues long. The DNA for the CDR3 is TGTGCCAGCAGTGACTTTACCCGGGACGATGAAAAACTGTTTTTT. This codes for CASSDFTRDDEKLFF.

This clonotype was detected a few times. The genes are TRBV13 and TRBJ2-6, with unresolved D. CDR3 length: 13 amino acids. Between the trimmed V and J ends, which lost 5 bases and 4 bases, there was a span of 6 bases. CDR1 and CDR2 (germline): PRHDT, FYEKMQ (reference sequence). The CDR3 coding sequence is TGTGCCAGCAGCCTCCTAGGGGCCAACGTCCTGACTTTC. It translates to CASSLLGANVLTF.

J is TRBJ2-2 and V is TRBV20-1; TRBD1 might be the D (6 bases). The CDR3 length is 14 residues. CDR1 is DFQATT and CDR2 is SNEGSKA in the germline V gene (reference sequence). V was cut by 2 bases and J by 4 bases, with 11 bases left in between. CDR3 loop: CSARSPGATGELFF. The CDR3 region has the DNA TGCAGTGCTAGAAGTCCAGGGGCCACCGGGGAGCTGTTTTTT.

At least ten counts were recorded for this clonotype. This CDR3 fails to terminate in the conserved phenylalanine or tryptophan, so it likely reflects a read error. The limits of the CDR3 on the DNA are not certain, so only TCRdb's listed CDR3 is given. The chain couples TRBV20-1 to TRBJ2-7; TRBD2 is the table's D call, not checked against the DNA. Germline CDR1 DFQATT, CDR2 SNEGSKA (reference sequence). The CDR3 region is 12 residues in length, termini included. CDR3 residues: CSARSPPGLLSY.

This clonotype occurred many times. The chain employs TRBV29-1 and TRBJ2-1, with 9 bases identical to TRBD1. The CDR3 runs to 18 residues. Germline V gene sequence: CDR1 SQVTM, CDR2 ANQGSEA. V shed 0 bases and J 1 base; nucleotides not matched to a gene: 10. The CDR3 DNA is TGCAGCGTTGAAGATTATGGTCCGGACAGGGGTTCCTACAATGAGCAGTTCTTC. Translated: CSVEDYGPDRGSYNEQFF.

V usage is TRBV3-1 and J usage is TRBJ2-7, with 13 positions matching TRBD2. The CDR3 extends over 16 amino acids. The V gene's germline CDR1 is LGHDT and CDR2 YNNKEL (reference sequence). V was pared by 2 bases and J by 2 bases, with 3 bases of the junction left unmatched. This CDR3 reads CASSQPTSGRPYEQYF. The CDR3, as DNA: TGTGCCAGCAGCCAACCGACTAGCGGGAGGCCCTACGAGCAGTACTTC.

DNA of the CDR3: TGTGCCAGCAGCCAAGGGGGGTTGAATCGGGAGACCCAGTACTTC. It is translated as CASSQGGLNRETQYF. The chain combines TRBV3-1 with TRBJ2-5; D may correspond to TRBD1 or TRBD2 (5 bases each). Germline CDR1 LGHDT, CDR2 YNNKEL (reference sequence). The CDR3 is 15 residues long. The V end was cut by 1 base, the J end by 5 bases, with 14 bases between.